Listed below are T cell receptor beta chains from one sample, sequenced in a study of glioma-infiltrating T cells. A single record per CDR3 protein comes from TCRdb applying MiXCR to the multiplex PCR reads. The table records about 130,000 distinct CDR3 sequences, under 30% of them present only once. Sequenced material: glioma tissue, nonneoplastic brain tissue, or PBMCs (not recorded which). These receptors were taken from a human donor with low-grade glioma or glioblastoma, undergoing nonglioma brain surgery, or in good health (not recorded which). Both conserved end residues are part of each CDR3. A D gene is named only where the DNA matches it firmly. Expanded clones are given a class, and other clones once, few, many or no size at all.

clone_size j_call v_call d_call cdr3_nt cdr3_aa
many TRBJ2-1 TRBV7-8 NA TGTGCCAGCAGCTTAGGGGGGGTCAATGAGCAGTTCTTC CASSLGGVNEQFF
NA TRBJ2-2 TRBV5-1 NA TGCGCCAGCAGCTCAGCGCAAAACACCGGGGAGCTGTTTTTT CASSSAQNTGELFF
many TRBJ2-3 TRBV20-1 TRBD1 TGCAGTGCTTCCGAAGACAGGGTCACAGATACGCAGTATTTT CSASEDRVTDTQYF
many TRBJ2-3 TRBV7-9 NA TGTGCCAGCAGCCCCCAGTCAGATACGCAGTATTTT CASSPQSDTQYF
many TRBJ2-5 TRBV27 NA TGTGCCAGCTTCCAAGAGACCCAGTACTTC CASFQETQYF
many TRBJ2-5 TRBV20-1 NA TGCAGTGCTATTACTAGTGACGAGACCCAGTACTTC CSAITSDETQYF
many TRBJ2-3 TRBV20-1 NA TGCAGTGCTAGAGATCTCGAGCGGGATACGCAGTATTTT CSARDLERDTQYF
NA TRBJ1-1 TRBV11-2 NA TGTGCCAGCAGCTTAGTTAGGTGGGGCCAGAACACTGAAGCTTTCTTT CASSLVRWGQNTEAFF
few TRBJ1-5 TRBV7-9 NA TGTGCCAGCAGCTTAGCGACCGGTCAGCCCCAGCATTTT CASSLATGQPQHF
NA TRBJ2-3 TRBV12-3/TRBV12-4 NA TGTGCCAGCAGTTTAAAACAGGATAGCACAGATACGCAGTATTTT CASSLKQDSTDTQYF
few TRBJ2-3 TRBV4-1 NA TGCGCCAGCAGCCATAAAGGGGGGGCTAGCACAGATACGCAGTATTTT CASSHKGGASTDTQYF
many TRBJ2-1 TRBV20-1 TRBD1 TGCAGTGCTAGAGATGACGTCGGGACAGGGGGCTACAATGAGCAGTTCTTC CSARDDVGTGGYNEQFF
few TRBJ1-1 TRBV24-1 NA TGTGCCACCAGTGACCCCACCATGAACACTGAAGCTTTCTTT CATSDPTMNTEAFF
NA TRBJ2-5 TRBV20-1 NA TGCAGTGCTAGAGATTTCACAGGGACCAGGGAGACCCAGTACTTC CSARDFTGTRETQYF
NA TRBJ2-5 TRBV7-3 TRBD2 TGTGCCAGCAGCTTAACCCTAGCGGGGGGGCTAGAGACCCAGTACTTC CASSLTLAGGLETQYF
few TRBJ1-6 TRBV20-1 NA TGCAGTGCAACCAGAGAGGGGACCTATTCACCCCTCCACTTT CSATREGTYSPLHF
few TRBJ2-3 TRBV2 NA TGTGCCAGCAGTGGGACTGGGGGCACAGATACGCAGTATTTT CASSGTGGTDTQYF
few TRBJ2-1 TRBV7-2 NA TGTGCCAGCAGTCGGATTAGCGGAGATTACAATGAGCAGTTCTTC CASSRISGDYNEQFF
many TRBJ1-3 TRBV6-1 NA TGTGCCAGCAGCCGAGGGCCCAGGGTCTCAGGAAACACCATATATTTT CASSRGPRVSGNTIYF
once TRBJ1-1 TRBV6-1 TRBD1 TGTGCCAGCAGTTTGACAGGGGGCGCGGATGAAGCTTTCTTT CASSLTGGADEAFF
NA TRBJ2-5 TRBV18 TRBD1 TGTGCCAGCTCAGGACAGGGTCTGGAGACCCAGTACTTC CASSGQGLETQYF
NA TRBJ2-1 TRBV7-9 NA TGTGCCAGCAGCCCAGTGACCTACAATGAGCAGCTCTTC CASSPVTYNEQLF
many TRBJ1-5 TRBV7-3 NA TGTGCCAGCACTGAGAGCAATCAGCCCCAGCATTTT CASTESNQPQHF
many TRBJ1-1 TRBV24-1 NA TGTGCCACCAGTGACACAGGGAACACTGAAGCTTTCTTT CATSDTGNTEAFF